The sequence of this T cell receptor (beta chain) was determined in a study of PD-L1 blockade in urothelial cancer. There were between 1 and 8 samples from each patient, taken pretreatment and on-treatment. This clone appeared once. Produced via immunoSEQ multiplex PCR; TCRdb's table is partial and in-frame only. The sample lists fewer than 30,000 clones; around 82% were seen once. V gave up 8 bases and J gave up 6 bases; unmatched junction bases: 10. This CDR3 spans 15 amino acids. Per germline, CDR1 MNHEY and CDR2 SVGAGI. J is TRBJ2-3 and V is TRBV6-5; 11 nucleotides line up with TRBD2. The sequence was obtained from a man in his 70s with urothelial cancer. This specimen consisted of PBMCs, obtained around atezolizumab (anti-PD-L1) treatment. The CDR3 loop is CASRRLAGIRDTQYF. The CDR3 bases are TGTGCCAGCCGGCGACTAGCGGGAATTAGGGATACGCAGTATTTT.